Shown below are 2 T cell receptor beta chains from a single sample sequenced in a study of T cell changes during pregnancy in multiple sclerosis. Produced via immunoSEQ multiplex PCR; TCRdb's table is partial and in-frame only. The table has 100,000 to 130,000 clones, 92% seen once; the top ten hold roughly 0.82%. Source: peripheral blood, taken in the third trimester of pregnancy. These receptors were collected from a female donor in good health, enrolled as a control in a pregnancy study.

The chain joins TRBV6-6 to TRBJ1-6; D call uncertain. Trimming took off 8 bases at V and 7 bases at J, with 9 bases between the two ends. Germline V CDR1 and CDR2: MNHNY, SVGAGI (reference sequence). The CDR3 runs to 12 residues. The CDR3 reads CASCGGNSPLHF. DNA for the CDR3: TGTGCCAGCTGCGGAGGAAATTCACCCCTCCACTTT.

The rearrangement joins TRBV11-2 to TRBJ2-7; tentatively, D is TRBD1 (7 bases). V was trimmed by 2 bases and J by 1 base, leaving 12 bases between them. The CDR3 has 15 amino acids. In germline, CDR1 is SGHAT, CDR2 FQNNGV. The CDR3 here is CASSLSAGGSYEQYF. CDR3 DNA: TGTGCCAGCAGCTTATCGGCAGGGGGGTCCTACGAGCAGTACTTC.